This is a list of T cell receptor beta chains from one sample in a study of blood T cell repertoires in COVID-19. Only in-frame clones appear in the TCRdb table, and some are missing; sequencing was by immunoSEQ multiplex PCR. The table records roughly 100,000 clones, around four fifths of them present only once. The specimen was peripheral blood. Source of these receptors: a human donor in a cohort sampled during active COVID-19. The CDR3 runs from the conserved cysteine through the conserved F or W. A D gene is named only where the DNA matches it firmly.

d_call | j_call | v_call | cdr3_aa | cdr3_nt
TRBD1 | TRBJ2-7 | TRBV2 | CASKDRGYSYEQYF | TGTGCCAGCAAGGACAGGGGGTACTCCTACGAGCAGTACTTC
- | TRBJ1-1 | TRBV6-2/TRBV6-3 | CASSYWQAGAEAFF | TGTGCCAGCAGTTACTGGCAGGCCGGTGCTGAAGCTTTCTTT
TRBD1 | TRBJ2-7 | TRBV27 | CASSLQGALNEQYF | TGTGCCAGCAGTTTACAGGGGGCCCTGAACGAGCAGTACTTC
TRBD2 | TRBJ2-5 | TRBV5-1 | CASSPGETSGEWETQYF | TGCGCCAGCAGCCCTGGAGAGACTAGCGGGGAGTGGGAGACCCAGTACTTC
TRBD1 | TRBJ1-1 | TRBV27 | CASTGTGTHTEAFF | TGTGCCAGCACTGGGACAGGGACCCACACTGAAGCTTTCTTT
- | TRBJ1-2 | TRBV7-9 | CASSLRVTLGDYGYTF | TGTGCCAGCAGCCTCCGGGTGACGCTAGGGGACTATGGCTACACCTTC
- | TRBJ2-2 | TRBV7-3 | CASSLEPTNTGELFF | TGTGCCAGCAGCTTAGAGCCAACGAACACCGGGGAGCTGTTTTTT
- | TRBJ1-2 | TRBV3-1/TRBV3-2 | CASSRRQVDYGYTF | TGTGCCAGCAGCCGCCGACAGGTCGACTATGGCTACACCTTC
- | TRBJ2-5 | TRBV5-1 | CASSTRTDKETQYF | TGCGCCAGCAGCACTCGGACAGACAAAGAGACCCAGTACTTC
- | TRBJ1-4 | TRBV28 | CASSSQGLYEKLFF | TGTGCCAGCAGTTCGCAGGGATTGTATGAAAAACTGTTTTTT
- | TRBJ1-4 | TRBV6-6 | CASSSVQEKLFF | TGTGCCAGCAGTTCCGTACAGGAAAAACTGTTTTTT
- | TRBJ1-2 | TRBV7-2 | CASSSQAGGQGYTF | TGTGCCAGCAGCTCACAGGCGGGAGGGCAGGGCTACACCTTC
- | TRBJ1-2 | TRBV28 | CASSLTQPGDGYTF | TGTGCCAGCAGTTTAACCCAACCAGGGGATGGCTACACCTTC
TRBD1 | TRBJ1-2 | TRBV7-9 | CASSSKDRYGYTF | TGTGCCAGCAGCTCGAAGGACAGGTATGGCTACACCTTC
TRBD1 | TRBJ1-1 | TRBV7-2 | CASSLLTGGYTEAFF | TGTGCCAGCAGCTTACTGACAGGGGGTTACACTGAAGCTTTCTTT
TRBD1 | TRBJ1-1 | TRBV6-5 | CASSRGQGRTEAFF | TGTGCCAGCAGCCGCGGACAGGGGAGAACTGAAGCTTTCTTT